The T cell receptor (beta chain) described here comes from a study of shared clonotypes between healthy human individuals. Findings of the study overall: Clonotypes shared by all four sorted-subset donors had higher generation probabilities than non-shared clonotypes. Only blood was sampled, and tissue TCR repertoires likely differ from blood ones.

This table comes from immunoSEQ multiplex PCR, and its TCRdb copy is limited to in-frame clones, with some not included. The sample shows 1.5 million to 2.5 million clones, 85% to 95% of them seen only once. The germline V and J ends were trimmed by 8 bases and 2 bases, with 12 bases remaining between them. The CDR3 extends over 13 amino acids. The germline V gene encodes CDR1 SGHNT and CDR2 YENEEA. CD8 cells regarded as naive lacked CD45RO, were positively chosen for CCR7, and omitted terminally differentiated effector memory CD45RA+ cells. Donors, healthy HIV-negative adults, lacked recent acute infections or vaccinations. The donors were all Caucasian adults (living in Nashville, Tennessee). As regards this clone: What it recognizes is unknown.

This TCR derives from a man between 18 and 35 years old in good health. Sequenced sample: naive CD8+ T cells sorted from blood. The chain has TRBV11-3 and TRBJ2-5, with D possibly called TRBD1 or TRBD2 (5 bases each). The CDR3 reads CASGTLGQETQYF. The CDR3 region has the DNA TGTGCCAGCGGGACGTTAGGGCAAGAGACCCAGTACTTC.